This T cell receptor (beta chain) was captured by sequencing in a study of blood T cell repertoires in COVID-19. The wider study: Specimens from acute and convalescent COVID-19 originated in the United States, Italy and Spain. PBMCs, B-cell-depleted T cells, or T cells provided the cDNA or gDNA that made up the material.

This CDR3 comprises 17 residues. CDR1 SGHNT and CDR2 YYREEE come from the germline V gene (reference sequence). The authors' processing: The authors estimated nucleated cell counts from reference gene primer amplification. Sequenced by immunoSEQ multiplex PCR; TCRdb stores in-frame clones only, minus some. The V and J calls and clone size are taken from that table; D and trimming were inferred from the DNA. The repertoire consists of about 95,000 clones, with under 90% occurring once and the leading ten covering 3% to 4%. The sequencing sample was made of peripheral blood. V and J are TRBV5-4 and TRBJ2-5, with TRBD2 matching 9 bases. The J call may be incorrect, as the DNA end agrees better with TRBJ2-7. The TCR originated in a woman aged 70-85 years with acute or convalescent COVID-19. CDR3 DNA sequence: TGTGCCAGCAGCTTGGTACAATGGGCGGGAGGGGGGTGCGAGCAGTACTTC. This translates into CASSLVQWAGGGCEQYF.